This TCR beta chain was documented in a study of blood T cell repertoires in COVID-19 (TCRdb year 2020). At the level of the whole study: The collaborator samples originated in the United States, Italy and Spain and spanned the acute and convalescent phases of COVID-19. The prospective study material was composed of cDNA or gDNA derived from T cells, B-cell-depleted T cells, or PBMCs. Deeply sampled blood TCRbeta repertoires from subjects exposed to, actively infected with, or recovered from COVID-19 were included in the dataset. The repertoires were made available in a free public database intended to serve as a resource for research on the immune response to SARS-CoV-2. The samples were drawn from two sources: the first 160 participants of the ongoing ImmuneRACE study, and over 1,000 subjects contributed by 6 global collaborators. Nearly every sample came with metadata listing a de-identified subject ID, COVID-19 status, age in years and sex. Where available, HLA class I and class II types were taken from metadata supplied by the sample provider and were not determined by assay-based typing. What the research found in general, with its limitations: The quantity of clinical and demographic metadata differed by source and by participant and was supplied without curation.

TCRbeta CDR3 regions were amplified from genomic DNA using the immunoSEQ Assay, a bias-controlled multiplex PCR. Processing in the source paper ran as follows. Within the assay, amplification of reference gene primers was used to estimate how many nucleated cells each sample contained. To quantify the absolute abundance of each unique TCRbeta CDR3 rearrangement, sequence reads were collapsed and filtered. For each sample, productive Simpson clonality was calculated as the square root of Simpson's diversity index across productive rearrangements. TCRdb retrieved this table from immuneACCESS and kept in-frame rearrangements only. Not all clones are present; in checked studies, unresolved V genes account for under half, and no reason is known for the remainder. V and J calls and clone size are copied from that table; D and trimming were computed from the DNA. This sample comprises about 230,000 clones, roughly 86% of them detected only once. The top ten hold approximately 2.6% of the sample.

Each collaborating institution followed its own protocols to collect whole blood in K2EDTA tubes. For TCRbeta analysis, collaborators shipped samples as frozen whole blood, isolated PBMCs, or DNA extracted from either of those sample types. On this clone itself: Its recognized antigen is unknown. No base-level quality is on record; no much larger clone is a single base apart.

Based on the germline V gene (reference sequence), the CDR1 and CDR2 sequences are LNHDA and SQIVND. The CDR3 starts with the cysteine, ends with the phenylalanine, and has 15 residues. The retained sequence is limited to the CDR3, 45 bases, with the frame set at the first base. V lost 7 bases and J lost 7 bases, and the count of bases not matched to a germline gene is 10. What was sequenced was peripheral blood. Here the chain combines TRBV19 and TRBJ1-4, and TRBD1 matches 9 of the central bases. This clonotype was sampled from a woman aged 60-70 years with acute or convalescent COVID-19. In nucleotide form, the sequence is TGTGCCAGTAAGACGACAGGGGGAAGTCGTGAAAAACTGTTTTTT. Translated, this is CASKTTGGSREKLFF.